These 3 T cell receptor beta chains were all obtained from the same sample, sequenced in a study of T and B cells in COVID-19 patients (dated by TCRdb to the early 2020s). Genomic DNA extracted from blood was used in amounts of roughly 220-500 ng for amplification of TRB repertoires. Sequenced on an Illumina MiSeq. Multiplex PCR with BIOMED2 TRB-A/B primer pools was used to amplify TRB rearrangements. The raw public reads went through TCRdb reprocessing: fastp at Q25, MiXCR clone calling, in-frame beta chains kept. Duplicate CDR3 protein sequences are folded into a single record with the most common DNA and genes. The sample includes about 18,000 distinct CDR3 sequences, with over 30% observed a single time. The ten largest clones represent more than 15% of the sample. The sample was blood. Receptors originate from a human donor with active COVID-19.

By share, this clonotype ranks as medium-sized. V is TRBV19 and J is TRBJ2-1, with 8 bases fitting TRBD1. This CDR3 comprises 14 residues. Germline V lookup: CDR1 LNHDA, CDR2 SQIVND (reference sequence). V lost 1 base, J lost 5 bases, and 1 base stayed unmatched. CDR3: CASSIVGQDNEQFF. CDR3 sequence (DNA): TGTGCCAGTAGTATAGTGGGACAGGACAATGAGCAGTTCTTC. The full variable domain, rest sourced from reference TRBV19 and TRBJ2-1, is DGGITQSPKYLFRKEGQNVTLSCEQNLNHDAMYWYRQDPGQGLRLIYYSQIVNDFQKGDIAEGYSVSREKKESFPLTVTSAQKNPTAFYLCASSIVGQDNEQFFGPGTRLTVL.

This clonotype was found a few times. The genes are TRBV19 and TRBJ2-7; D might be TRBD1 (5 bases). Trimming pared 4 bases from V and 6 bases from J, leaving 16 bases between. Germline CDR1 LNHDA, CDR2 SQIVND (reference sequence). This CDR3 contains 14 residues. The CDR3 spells CASSKEQGIGEQYV. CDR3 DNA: TGTGCCAGTAGTAAAGAGCAGGGAATTGGCGAGCAGTACGTC.

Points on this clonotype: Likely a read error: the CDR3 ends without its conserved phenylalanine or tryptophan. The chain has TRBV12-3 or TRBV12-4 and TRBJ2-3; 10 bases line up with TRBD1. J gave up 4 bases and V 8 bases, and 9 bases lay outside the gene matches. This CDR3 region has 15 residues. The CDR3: CASFPTGQGADTQYY. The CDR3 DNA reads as TGTGCCAGCTTCCCAACAGGACAGGGGGCAGATACGCAGTATTAT.